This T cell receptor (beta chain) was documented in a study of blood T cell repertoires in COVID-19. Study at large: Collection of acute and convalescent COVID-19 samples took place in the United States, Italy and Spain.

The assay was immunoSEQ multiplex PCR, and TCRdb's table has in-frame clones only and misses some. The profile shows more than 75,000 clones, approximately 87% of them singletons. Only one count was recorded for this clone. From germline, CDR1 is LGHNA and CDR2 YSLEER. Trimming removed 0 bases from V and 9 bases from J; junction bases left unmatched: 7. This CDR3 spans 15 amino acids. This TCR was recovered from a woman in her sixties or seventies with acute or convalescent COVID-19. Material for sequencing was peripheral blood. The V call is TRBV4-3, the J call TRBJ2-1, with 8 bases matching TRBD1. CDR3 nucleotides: TGCGCCAGCAGCCAAGAACCCGGACAGGGTTTTGAGCAGTTCTTC. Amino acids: CASSQEPGQGFEQFF.